The sequence of this T cell receptor beta chain was determined in a study of blood T cell repertoires in COVID-19. Looking at the study overall: Researchers got acute and convalescent COVID-19 samples from the United States, Italy and Spain. T cells, B-cell-depleted T cells, or PBMCs supplied cDNA or gDNA.

Original processing methods: For nucleated cells, counts were estimated from reference gene primer amplification. Measured with immunoSEQ multiplex PCR; TCRdb has only the in-frame clones, and not every one. The V and J calls and the clone size are those of that table, but D and trimming were determined from the DNA. The sample shows about 140,000 clones, under 90% of them seen only once. This clone occurred once. Sequenced input: peripheral blood. This receptor was taken from a woman aged 80 or older in a cohort sampled during active or convalescent COVID-19.

The CDR3 DNA reads as TGTGCCAGCAGCATCCGGGACTTCTATGGCTACACCTTC. This codes for CASSIRDFYGYTF. This sequence joins TRBV3-1 (or the pseudogene TRBV3-2) and TRBJ1-2; D is perhaps TRBD1 (5 bases). The CDR3 consists of 13 residues. V was shortened by 5 bases and J by 4 bases, with 11 bases between the two germline ends. Germline V gene data show CDR1 as LGHDT and CDR2 as YNNKEL (reference sequence).